The 19 T cell receptor beta chains given below trace back to one sample, sequenced in a study of T cell repertoires in cytomegalovirus infection. TCRdb re-called the reads with MiXCR, one entry per CDR3 protein. The profile shows around 630,000 distinct CDR3 sequences, 24% of them singletons. Sequencing used CD8+ T cells from PBMCs. These receptors were collected from a human donor in good health (CMV status not recorded). Some clones in this sample may be carry-over from other donors' samples.

This clonotype was seen a handful of times. The chain couples TRBV28 to TRBJ1-1, with unresolved D. The CDR3 is 13 residues long. V was shortened by 2 bases and J by 8 bases, with 12 bases between the two germline ends. Per germline, CDR1 MDHEN and CDR2 SYDVKM. DNA for the CDR3: TGTGCCAGCAGTTTAAGGCTCCCAGAGGAAGCTTTCTTT. The encoded protein is CASSLRLPEEAFF. The entire variable domain, with the rest obtained from reference TRBV28 and TRBJ1-1, is as follows: DVKVTQSSRYLVKRTGEKVFLECVQDMDHENMFWYRQDPGLGLRLIYFSYDVKMKEKGDIPEGYSVSREKKERFSLILESASTNQTSMYLCASSLRLPEEAFFGQGTRLTVV.

This clonotype was recorded at least ten times. The chain joins TRBV7-9 to TRBJ2-2; no firm D call. The CDR3 length is 14 residues. In germline, CDR1 is SEHNR, CDR2 FQNEAQ (reference sequence). Trimming cost V 4 bases and J 4 bases, with 10 bases left between them. The CDR3 loop reads CASSSQEITGELFF. DNA for the CDR3: TGTGCCAGCAGCTCTCAGGAGATCACCGGGGAGCTGTTTTTT. Full variable domain (outside the CDR3, taken from reference TRBV7-9 and TRBJ2-2): DTGVSQNPRHKITKRGQNVTFRCDPISEHNRLYWYRQTLGQGPEFLTYFQNEAQLEKSRLLSDRFSAERPKGSFSTLEIQRTEQGDSAMYLCASSSQEITGELFFGEGSRLTVL.

The rearrangement uses TRBV19 and TRBJ1-1; D ambiguous. The CDR3 has 15 amino acids. Germline CDR1 and CDR2: LNHDA and SQIVND (reference sequence). Trimming shortened V by 3 bases and J by 2 bases, and 13 bases separated the two germline ends. CDR3 DNA: TGTGCCAGTAGTATCGGTCCCACACCCAACACTGAAGCTTTCTTT. Amino acid sequence: CASSIGPTPNTEAFF.

This clonotype was seen a handful of times. This chain uses TRBV7-3 with TRBJ2-1; TRBD2 matches at 9 bases. Unmatched junction bases numbered 10, after V lost 1 base and J lost 6 bases. CDR1 is SGHTA, CDR2 FQGTGA, per germline. The CDR3 spans 17 residues. CDR3: CASSLNGARGGRNEQFF. The CDR3 DNA reads TGTGCCAGCAGCTTAAACGGTGCGCGGGGGGGCCGCAATGAGCAGTTCTTC.

The chain has TRBV12-3 or TRBV12-4 and TRBJ1-2, with 8 positions matching TRBD1. The CDR3 is 14 amino acids. The V segment lost 4 bases and the J segment 4 bases; nucleotides outside the gene matches: 5. As DNA, the CDR3 is TGTGCCAGCAGTTCACCAGGGGGCGGCTATGGCTACACCTTC. Its protein product is CASSSPGGGYGYTF.

Note on this clonotype: One end of the junction is discordant with germline, which a read error may explain. The chain joins TRBV14 to TRBJ2-7; no firm D call. Germline V gene lookup returns CDR1 SGHDN and CDR2 FVKESK. The CDR3 runs to 15 residues. CDR3 in DNA: TGTGCCAGCAACCAAGGGCAGCTGAGCTCCTACGAGCAGTACTTC. Its protein is CASNQGQLSSYEQYF.

This clonotype was recorded at least ten times. CDR3 DNA sequence: TGTGCCAGCAGCCTCGGCCCACATTCGAACACCGGGGAGCTGTTTTTT. Amino acids: CASSLGPHSNTGELFF. This rearrangement joins TRBV7-9 to TRBJ2-2; D remains unclear. Trimming took 5 bases from V and 0 from J, leaving 13 bases between them. Germline loops: CDR1 SEHNR, CDR2 FQNEAQ (reference sequence). The CDR3 consists of 16 residues.

This clonotype has ten or more counts. This rearrangement joins TRBV7-8 to TRBJ2-3, with TRBD2 as a possible D gene (6 bases). CDR3 size: 14 residues. The V gene lost 8 bases and the J gene lost 4 bases, with 16 bases spanning the gap. CDR1 and CDR2 from the germline V gene are SGHVS and FQNEAQ. CDR3: CASGNPTRPDTQYF. CDR3 nucleotide sequence: TGTGCCAGCGGCAATCCGACTAGGCCAGATACGCAGTATTTT. Complete variable domain (other parts from reference TRBV7-8 and TRBJ2-3): GAGVSQSPRYKVAKRGQDVALRCDPISGHVSLFWYQQALGQGPEFLTYFQNEAQLDKSGLPSDRFFAERPEGSVSTLKIQRTQQEDSAVYLCASGNPTRPDTQYFGPGTRLTVL.

Only a few counts were recorded for this clonotype. The chain uses TRBV20-1 and TRBJ2-1; 15 nucleotides line up with TRBD2. V lost 0 bases, J lost 7 bases, and 10 bases stayed unmatched. The CDR3 extends over 18 amino acids. The germline V gene has CDR1 DFQATT and CDR2 SNEGSKA (reference sequence). In DNA, the CDR3 is TGCAGTGCTAGAGACGGAGAAACAGGACTAGCGGGGGGGAATGAGCAGTTCTTC. This translates into CSARDGETGLAGGNEQFF.

For this clonotype: Germline and junction disagree at one end, which may indicate a read error. The chain recombines TRBV7-9 with TRBJ2-7; TRBD2 agrees at 8 bases. This CDR3 is built from 19 residues. Per germline, CDR1 SEHNR and CDR2 FQNEAQ (reference sequence). DNA for the CDR3: TGTGCCAACAGCCCCGGGAGGGAGCCCCTAGTTCCTAGCTCCTACGGGCAGTACTTC. Its protein is CANSPGREPLVPSSYGQYF.

This clonotype was counted a single time. The chain carries TRBV20-1 and TRBJ1-2; unclear D gene. Germline-derived CDR1 and CDR2 are DFQATT and SNEGSKA (reference sequence). V shed 0 bases and J shed 2 bases, with 19 bases lying between them. CDR3 size: 17 residues. The CDR3 coding sequence is TGCAGTGCTAGAGATACCGAGACTCTCACGGGAAACTATGGCTACACCTTC. Its protein product is CSARDTETLTGNYGYTF.

This clonotype was recorded at least ten times. The CDR3 DNA is TGTGCCAGCAGCGCAAGAGAGGCGGGAGCCCAAGAGACCCAGTACTTC. This translates into CASSAREAGAQETQYF. The V and J genes are TRBV7-8 and TRBJ2-5; 7 nucleotides match TRBD2. Germline values: CDR1 SGHVS, CDR2 FQNEAQ. The CDR3 covers 16 residues. The trim removed 5 bases at V and 1 base at J, leaving 10 bases unmatched. Together with reference TRBV7-8 and TRBJ2-5, the CDR3 gives the full variable domain: GAGVSQSPRYKVAKRGQDVALRCDPISGHVSLFWYQQALGQGPEFLTYFQNEAQLDKSGLPSDRFFAERPEGSVSTLKIQRTQQEDSAVYLCASSAREAGAQETQYFGPGTRLLVL.

The CDR3 region has the DNA TGTGCCATCCCAACTAGCGGGGCATACAATGAGCAGTTCTTC. Translated, it gives CAIPTSGAYNEQFF. V usage is TRBV2 and J usage is TRBJ2-1, with 10 bases lining up with TRBD2. The CDR3 extends over 14 amino acids. CDR1 and CDR2 from the germline V gene are SNHLY and FYNNEI. V gave up 10 bases and J gave up 4 bases; unmatched junction bases: 7.

This clonotype was counted only a few times. V usage is TRBV14 and J usage is TRBJ1-1; D gene unclear. Germline loops: CDR1 SGHDN, CDR2 FVKESK. The CDR3 loop spans 13 amino acids. Trimming shortened V by 3 bases and J by 1 base, and 6 bases separated the two germline ends. CDR3 loop: CASSHLRNTEAFF. The CDR3 DNA reads TGTGCCAGCAGCCACCTCAGGAACACTGAAGCTTTCTTT. The full variable domain, completed using reference TRBV14 and TRBJ1-1, is EAGVTQFPSHSVIEKGQTVTLRCDPISGHDNLYWYRRVMGKEIKFLLHFVKESKQDESGMPNNRFLAERTGGTYSTLKVQPAELEDSGVYFCASSHLRNTEAFFGQGTRLTVV.

This clonotype was observed a single time. The chain has TRBV14 and TRBJ1-1; a weak D match, TRBD1 (6 bases). CDR1 SGHDN and CDR2 FVKESK come from the germline V gene. The CDR3 runs to 15 residues. V lost 6 bases to trimming and J lost 1 base, with 15 bases between them. Here the CDR3 DNA reads TGTGCCAGCAGGCCTGGGGAGGGGGGGAACACTGAAGCTTTCTTT. This codes for CASRPGEGGNTEAFF. Complete variable domain (other parts from reference TRBV14 and TRBJ1-1): EAGVTQFPSHSVIEKGQTVTLRCDPISGHDNLYWYRRVMGKEIKFLLHFVKESKQDESGMPNNRFLAERTGGTYSTLKVQPAELEDSGVYFCASRPGEGGNTEAFFGQGTRLTVV.

This clonotype has more than one count but fewer than ten. J is TRBJ2-5 and V is TRBV28, with TRBD1 as a possible D gene (6 bases). Germline V CDR1 and CDR2: MDHEN, SYDVKM. Trimming stripped 4 bases from V and 4 bases from J, with 19 bases between. This CDR3 is built from 16 residues. In nucleotides, the CDR3 is TGTGCCAGCAGTTCCATAACAGGGTGGGGCCTAGAGACCCAGTACTTC. It codes for CASSSITGWGLETQYF.

This chain joins TRBV20-1 and TRBJ1-2; 7 positions agree with TRBD1. CDR1 is DFQATT, CDR2 SNEGSKA, per germline (reference sequence). This CDR3 is 13 amino acids long. The CDR3, as DNA: TGCAGCTCACAGACCGGGACAGCCTATGGCTACACCTTC. It translates to CSSQTGTAYGYTF.

This rearrangement joins TRBV27 to TRBJ2-1; 8 bases line up with TRBD2. In germline, CDR1 is MNHEY, CDR2 SMNVEV (reference sequence). The trim removed 2 bases at V and 3 bases at J, leaving 3 bases unmatched. The CDR3 totals 15 residues. For the CDR3, the DNA is TGTGCCAGCAGTTTACCAGCGGGGGACTACAATGAGCAGTTCTTC. Amino acid sequence: CASSLPAGDYNEQFF.

The table lists this clonotype with many counts. The V and J genes are TRBV6-1 and TRBJ2-5, with 11 nucleotides matching TRBD1. V shed 3 bases and J 1 base; nucleotides not matched to a gene: 1. Germline V gives CDR1 MNHNS, CDR2 SASEGT. There are 15 residues in the CDR3. The DNA for the CDR3 is TGTGCCAGCAGTGACGGGACAGGGGGCCAAGAGACCCAGTACTTC. This sequence encodes CASSDGTGGQETQYF.